Listed here are 21 T cell receptor beta chains from one sample, sequenced in a study of T cells after yellow fever vaccination. MiXCR, applied by TCRdb to the 5' RACE reads, yields one record per CDR3 protein. The top ten clones hold roughly a sixth of a sample with about 430,000 distinct CDR3 sequences, 15% to 20% of them seen once. This material consisted of PBMCs, taken before the yellow fever booster vaccination. Receptor source: a young man who received the YFV17D yellow fever vaccine.

There are a few counts of this clonotype. The CDR3 sequence: CASSAQIGDRGYTF. CDR3 DNA sequence: TGTGCCAGCAGTGCTCAGATAGGGGATAGAGGCTACACCTTC. The genes are TRBV12-3 or TRBV12-4 and TRBJ1-2; tentative D call: TRBD1 (5 bases). The CDR3 runs 14 residues. V was clipped by 5 bases and J by 8 bases, with 18 bases between them.

The chain couples TRBV20-1 to TRBJ1-2, with no clear D. There are 13 residues in the CDR3. Trimming took off 5 bases at V and 1 base at J, with 11 bases between the two ends. The germline V gene encodes CDR1 DFQATT and CDR2 SNEGSKA (reference sequence). This CDR3 is CSALAGFNYGYTF. The CDR3 DNA reads TGCAGTGCTCTAGCCGGGTTTAACTATGGCTACACCTTC.

A few counts support this clonotype. This sequence joins TRBV5-1 and TRBJ2-5; D is possibly TRBD2 (6 bases). This CDR3 has 14 residues. Germline CDR1 SGHRS, CDR2 YFSETQ. Trimming took off 3 bases at V and 5 bases at J, with 14 bases between the two ends. CDR3 nucleotides: TGCGCCAGCAGCTGGTCTGGAGGGAGGGAGACCCAGTACTTC. Protein sequence: CASSWSGGRETQYF.

There are a few counts of this clonotype. J is TRBJ2-1 and V is TRBV11-3; D remains unclear. The length of the CDR3 is 14 residues. Germline lookup yields CDR1 SGHNT and CDR2 YENEEA. The V end was cut by 0 bases, the J end by 8 bases, with 11 bases between. DNA for the CDR3: TGTGCCAGCAGCTTAGATGGGAAGTCGGATGAGCAGTTCTTC. Translating it yields CASSLDGKSDEQFF.

The chain is built from TRBV7-2 and TRBJ2-1; 10 bases are a match to TRBD2. There are 18 residues in the CDR3. The V and J ends lost 2 bases and 5 bases, in that order; junction bases with no gene match: 12. The germline gives CDR1 SGHTA, CDR2 FQGNSA. In nucleotides, the CDR3 is TGTGCCAGCAGCTTAAATACGGGCCTTAGCGGGGGGCACAATGAGCAGTTCTTC. Translating it yields CASSLNTGLSGGHNEQFF.

This clonotype came up a few times. The gene calls are TRBV4-1 and TRBJ2-7, with D possibly being TRBD1 (7 bases). This CDR3 spans 16 amino acids. The V end was cut by 4 bases, the J end by 4 bases, with 20 bases between. The germline gives CDR1 MGHRA, CDR2 YSYEKL. The CDR3 bases are TGCGCCAGCAGCCGGGGGCAGGGGGGCTTTAAGTACGAGCAGTACTTC. This codes for CASSRGQGGFKYEQYF.

The chain links TRBV7-9 to TRBJ1-1, with TRBD1 as a possible D gene (5 bases). Germline-derived CDR1 and CDR2 are SEHNR and FQNEAQ (reference sequence). This CDR3 spans 14 amino acids. V was trimmed by 10 bases and J by 1 base, leaving 16 bases between them. CDR3 loop: CATLEGRENTEAFF. CDR3 coding DNA: TGTGCCACTTTAGAGGGACGGGAGAACACTGAAGCTTTCTTT.

J is TRBJ1-5 and V is TRBV4-1, with TRBD1 as a possible D gene (5 bases). CDR1 is MGHRA, CDR2 YSYEKL, per germline. This CDR3 has 14 amino acids. V shed 3 bases and J shed 7 bases, with 13 bases lying between them. The CDR3 protein is CASSQIGRGQPQHF. The CDR3 region has the DNA TGCGCCAGCAGCCAGATTGGACGGGGCCAGCCCCAGCATTTT.

This chain connects TRBV6-2 or TRBV6-3 to TRBJ1-1; a weak D match, TRBD1 (5 bases). The ends were cut back, 2 bases at V and 3 bases at J, with 13 bases in the middle. The germline gives CDR1 MNHEY, CDR2 SVGEGT. CDR3 length: 15 residues. The CDR3 sequence: CASSYPGGIDTEAFF. The CDR3 DNA is TGTGCCAGCAGTTACCCGGGGGGAATTGACACTGAAGCTTTCTTT.

V gene TRBV7-9 combines with J gene TRBJ2-7, with 7 bases aligning to TRBD2. The length of the CDR3 is 13 residues. Germline V gene data show CDR1 as SEHNR and CDR2 as FQNEAQ (reference sequence). J was trimmed by 9 bases and V by 1 base; bases with no gene match: 6. The CDR3 DNA reads TGTGCCAGCAGCTTAGGGGGGGGAACTCGGCAGTACTTC. Translated, it gives CASSLGGGTRQYF.

The chain has TRBV6-1 and TRBJ2-7; D is undetermined. V dropped 7 bases and J dropped 0 bases, with 13 bases sitting between them. This CDR3 is built from 14 residues. The germline V gene encodes CDR1 MNHNS and CDR2 SASEGT. The CDR3 loop is CASITSESSYEQYV. CDR3 coding DNA: TGTGCCAGCATAACATCCGAGAGCTCCTACGAGCAGTACGTC.

CDR3 protein: CASSQDLYSQEETQYF. CDR3 in DNA: TGTGCCAGCAGCCAAGATTTATACAGCCAAGAGGAGACCCAGTACTTC. This chain uses TRBV4-2 with TRBJ2-5; no clear D gene. There are 16 residues in the CDR3. Trimming shortened V by 0 bases and J by 5 bases, and 16 bases separated the two germline ends. Germline CDR1 reads LGHNA; CDR2 reads YNFKEQ.

This CDR3 is CAISESTGGGSTDTQYF. For the CDR3, the DNA is TGTGCCATCAGTGAGTCGACAGGGGGTGGTAGCACAGATACGCAGTATTTT. This chain links TRBV10-3 with TRBJ2-3; 9 nucleotides agree with TRBD1. The CDR3 has 17 residues. Germline V lookup: CDR1 ENHRY, CDR2 SYGVKD. The junction had 4 bases not matched to a gene; V was cut back by 0 bases and J by 0 bases.

This clonotype was seen a few times. The V call is TRBV7-9, the J call TRBJ2-7; 8 bases align to TRBD1. Germline CDR1 reads SEHNR; CDR2 reads FQNEAQ (reference sequence). J lost 2 bases, V lost 10 bases, and 7 bases had no gene match. This CDR3 has 13 amino acids. CDR3 residues: CATRGTGTYEQYF. The CDR3 DNA is TGTGCCACCCGAGGGACAGGAACCTACGAGCAGTACTTC.

This clonotype was counted at least ten times. The J gene is TRBJ2-7, the V gene TRBV6-6, with 10 bases matching TRBD1. The germline gives CDR1 MNHNY, CDR2 SVGAGI (reference sequence). The CDR3 contains 16 residues. With 2 bases clipped from V and 2 bases from J, the junction kept 6 bases outside the gene matches. As DNA, the CDR3 is TGTGCCAGCAGTTACAGACAGGGGGCCTCGACCTACGAGCAGTACGTC. Encoded protein: CASSYRQGASTYEQYV.

The chain combines TRBV7-2 with TRBJ2-3; TRBD2 matches 7 bases. There are 13 residues in the CDR3. Germline values: CDR1 SGHTA, CDR2 FQGNSA. The V gene end was trimmed by 8 bases and the J gene end by 0 bases; junction bases not matched to a gene: 2. As DNA, the CDR3 is TGTGCCAGCCTAGCGGAGAGCACAGATACGCAGTATTTT. Translated, it gives CASLAESTDTQYF.

The J gene is TRBJ2-2, the V gene TRBV2; 9 positions agree with TRBD1. Trimming took 6 bases from V and 1 from J; bases not matched to a gene: 6. The CDR3 totals 16 residues. Germline lookup yields CDR1 SNHLY and CDR2 FYNNEI. The CDR3 region has the DNA TGTGCCAGCAGCCGTATGGGACAGGGGAACACCGGGGAGCTGTTTTTT. Translation: CASSRMGQGNTGELFF. Full variable domain (rest looked up from reference TRBV2 and TRBJ2-2): EPEVTQTPSHQVTQMGQEVILRCVPISNHLYFYWYRQILGQKVEFLVSFYNNEISEKSEIFDDQFSVERPDGSNFTLKIRSTKLEDSAMYFCASSRMGQGNTGELFFGEGSRLTVL.

This clonotype was found many times. This rearrangement joins TRBV5-6 to TRBJ2-7; 7 bases map to TRBD1. Trimming removed 4 bases from V and 7 bases from J; junction bases left unmatched: 5. Germline values: CDR1 SGHDT, CDR2 YYEEEE. The CDR3 spans 12 residues. This CDR3 reads CASSRTGREQYV. Written as DNA, the CDR3 is TGTGCCAGCAGCCGGACAGGTAGAGAGCAGTACGTC.

This clonotype was found many times. The chain carries TRBV5-1 and TRBJ1-2; D is uncertain. V was cut by 3 bases and J by 4 bases, with 22 bases left in between. The CDR3 is made up of 17 amino acids. CDR1 and CDR2 (germline): SGHRS, YFSETQ. CDR3 in DNA: TGCGCCAGCAGCTCAAGACGGAGCCCCCTTCGTAGCTATGGCTACACCTTC. Protein sequence: CASSSRRSPLRSYGYTF.

This clonotype has more than one count but fewer than ten. This rearrangement joins TRBV4-3 to TRBJ2-1; TRBD2 aligns across 9 bases. Unmatched junction bases numbered 7, after V lost 0 bases and J lost 10 bases. This CDR3 contains 15 residues. Germline V gene lookup returns CDR1 LGHNA and CDR2 YSLEER. CDR3 coding DNA: TGCGCCAGCAGCCAAGATCCGGGACTAGCATCCGAGCAGTTCTTC. Its translation: CASSQDPGLASEQFF.

This clonotype was detected only a few times. This sequence joins TRBV5-8 and TRBJ2-7; the D is unclear. Trimming removed 2 bases at V and 3 bases at J, with 9 bases between. The V gene's germline CDR1 is SGHTS and CDR2 YDEGEE. This CDR3 spans 13 amino acids. CDR3 nucleotide sequence: TGTGCCAGCAGCTTAGGGCAGAACTACGAGCAGTACGTC. Translating gives CASSLGQNYEQYV.